Shown below are 32 T cell receptor beta chains from a single sample sequenced in a study of T cell responses to AZD1222 COVID-19 vaccine. The table came from immunoSEQ multiplex PCR; TCRdb's copy has only in-frame clones and leaves some out. The table includes some 150,000 clones, 70% to 90% detected once. The starting material was peripheral blood, obtained on day 0 of MenACWY control vaccination. The receptor source for this set is an adult in good health.

This chain links TRBV9 with TRBJ2-2; weak D call: TRBD2 (6 bases). This CDR3 spans 18 amino acids. Trimming left V 6 bases short and J 1 base short, with 22 bases between. CDR1 SGDLS and CDR2 YYNGEE come from the germline V gene. In DNA form, the CDR3 reads TGTGCCAGCACCGATTCGGATCGGCGGGACGAGAACACCGGGGAGCTGTTTTTT. It yields the protein CASTDSDRRDENTGELFF.

The chain links TRBV18 to TRBJ2-1; 8 nucleotides line up with TRBD1. The germline V gene has CDR1 KGHSH and CDR2 LQKENI. Trimming removed 0 bases from V and 6 bases from J; junction bases left unmatched: 4. The CDR3 runs 15 residues. DNA of the CDR3: TGTGCCAGCTCACCACCGGCACAGGGGGGCAATGAGCAGTTCTTC. This translates into CASSPPAQGGNEQFF.

The chain couples TRBV6-2 or TRBV6-3 to TRBJ2-6, with a tentative D call TRBD1 (6 bases). The V gene lost 4 bases and the J gene lost 4 bases, with 11 bases spanning the gap. Germline CDR1 and CDR2: MNHEY and SVGEGT. The CDR3 runs 15 residues. DNA of the CDR3: TGTGCCAGCAGTTCCAGGGGTCCGGGGGCCAACGTCCTGACTTTC. The encoded protein is CASSSRGPGANVLTF.

In its sample, this clone was seen a few times. The chain links TRBV3-1 (or the pseudogene TRBV3-2) to TRBJ1-2, with D maybe TRBD1 (6 bases). The CDR3 length is 14 residues. V dropped 1 base and J dropped 1 base, with 7 bases sitting between them. The V gene's germline CDR1 is LGHDT and CDR2 YNNKEL (reference sequence). The CDR3 coding sequence is TGTGCCAGCAGCCAAGTAGGGGGTAACTATGGCTACACCTTC. Protein sequence: CASSQVGGNYGYTF.

This chain connects TRBV7-3 to TRBJ2-7; 9 nucleotides align to TRBD2. This CDR3 is built from 13 residues. CDR1 is SGHTA and CDR2 is FQGTGA in the germline V gene. V shed 5 bases and J 1 base; nucleotides not matched to a gene: 0. The CDR3 DNA reads as TGTGCCAGCAGCCTAGCGGGGTCCTACGAGCAGTACTTC. Protein product: CASSLAGSYEQYF.

The chain uses TRBV27 and TRBJ2-7; 10 bases are shared with TRBD1. This CDR3 spans 13 amino acids. After removal of 6 bases from V and 10 bases from J, the junction contained 9 bases not matched to a gene. Germline CDR1 reads MNHEY; CDR2 reads SMNVEV (reference sequence). Here the CDR3 DNA reads TGTGCCAGCAGAGATCTGGACAGGGGGACACAGTACTTC. Its protein product is CASRDLDRGTQYF.

V and J are TRBV6-5 and TRBJ1-3; D not certain. Trimming took off 6 bases at V and 2 bases at J, with 8 bases between the two ends. The CDR3 totals 13 residues. The germline gives CDR1 MNHEY, CDR2 SVGAGI. The CDR3 DNA sequence: TGTGCCAGCAGCCTCGGGACTGGAAACACCATATATTTT. It codes for CASSLGTGNTIYF.

J is TRBJ1-3 and V is TRBV5-1; D not certain. CDR1 SGHRS and CDR2 YFSETQ come from the germline V gene. This CDR3 region has 14 residues. Trimming pared 1 base from V and 0 bases from J, leaving 5 bases between. The CDR3 protein is CASSLIPSGNTIYF. The CDR3 nucleotides are TGCGCCAGCAGCTTGATACCCTCTGGAAACACCATATATTTT.

The chain recombines TRBV4-1 with TRBJ1-6; D is unresolved. V dropped 0 bases and J dropped 6 bases, with 6 bases sitting between them. The CDR3 has 14 residues. The V gene's germline CDR1 is MGHRA and CDR2 YSYEKL. This chain's CDR3 is CASSQDLGNSPLHF. CDR3 bases: TGCGCCAGCAGCCAAGATCTTGGTAATTCACCCCTCCACTTT.

In this sample, this clone turned up many times. This chain uses TRBV7-9 with TRBJ1-1; D gene uncertain. The CDR3 length is 13 residues. From germline, CDR1 is SEHNR and CDR2 FQNEAQ (reference sequence). Between the trimmed V and J ends, which lost 1 base and 1 base, there was a span of 4 bases. The CDR3 spells CASSLVANTEAFF. The CDR3 region has the DNA TGTGCCAGCAGCTTAGTAGCGAACACTGAAGCTTTCTTT.

V is TRBV3-1 (or the pseudogene TRBV3-2) and J is TRBJ1-1; 8 bases are a match to TRBD1. Per germline, CDR1 LGHDT and CDR2 YNNKEL (reference sequence). The CDR3 has 17 residues. The V segment lost 4 bases and the J segment 1 base; nucleotides outside the gene matches: 11. The CDR3 region is CASSPRIGQGSNTEAFF. In DNA form, the CDR3 reads TGTGCCAGCAGCCCCCGTATCGGACAGGGTTCGAACACTGAAGCTTTCTTT.

The gene calls are TRBV30 and TRBJ1-1; D remains unclear. From germline, CDR1 is GTSNPN and CDR2 SVGIG (reference sequence). This CDR3 has 13 residues. Trimming took 3 bases from V and 0 from J, leaving 8 bases between them. CDR3 in amino acids: CAWSEPLNTEAFF. Here the CDR3 DNA reads TGTGCCTGGAGCGAACCTTTGAACACTGAAGCTTTCTTT.

This chain joins TRBV6-6 and TRBJ2-3; TRBD2 matches at 8 bases. The CDR3 covers 15 residues. V gave up 5 bases and J gave up 2 bases; unmatched junction bases: 6. CDR1 is MNHNY, CDR2 SVGAGI, per germline (reference sequence). CDR3 in amino acids: CASSPIAGNTDTQYF. The CDR3 DNA sequence: TGTGCCAGCAGTCCGATAGCGGGAAACACAGATACGCAGTATTTT.

The rearrangement joins TRBV19 to TRBJ2-7; 11 bases are a match to TRBD1. The CDR3 is 15 residues long. With V trimmed by 3 bases and J by 6 bases, 7 bases remained unmatched. Germline V gives CDR1 LNHDA, CDR2 SQIVND (reference sequence). DNA of the CDR3: TGTGCCAGTAGTATTCCCCGGACAGGGGGCGTCGAGCAGTACTTC. Translating it yields CASSIPRTGGVEQYF.

The rearrangement joins TRBV7-3 to TRBJ1-1; D unresolved. CDR1 and CDR2 from the germline V gene are SGHTA and FQGTGA. The CDR3 has 13 residues. V was trimmed by 6 bases and J by 4 bases, leaving 12 bases between them. The CDR3 here is CASRGGSGTEAFF. The CDR3 bases are TGTGCCAGCAGAGGAGGGAGCGGCACTGAAGCTTTCTTT.

This clone was observed once. This sequence joins TRBV30 and TRBJ2-7; no clear D gene. The germline gives CDR1 GTSNPN, CDR2 SVGIG (reference sequence). The CDR3 is 12 residues long. V was shortened by 1 base and J by 4 bases, with 8 bases between the two germline ends. The DNA for the CDR3 is TGTGCCTGGAGTGCGGGCAGATACGAGCAGTACTTC. It translates to CAWSAGRYEQYF. The full variable domain, its missing parts supplied by reference TRBV30 and TRBJ2-7, is SQTIHQWPATLVQPVGSPLSLECTVEGTSNPNLYWYRQAAGRGLQLLFYSVGIGQISSEVPQNLSASRPQDRQFILSSKKLLLSDSGFYLCAWSAGRYEQYFGPGTRLTVT.

The table lists this clone with a count of one. The chain employs TRBV11-3 and TRBJ2-2; weak D call: TRBD1 (5 bases). This CDR3 contains 14 residues. Per germline, CDR1 SGHNT and CDR2 YENEEA. V was cut by 2 bases and J by 8 bases, with 12 bases left in between. The chain's CDR3 is CASSLRSRGGELFF. In DNA, the CDR3 is TGTGCCAGCAGCTTAAGGAGTAGGGGAGGGGAGCTGTTTTTT. Complete variable domain (other parts from reference TRBV11-3 and TRBJ2-2): EAGVVQSPRYKIIEKKQPVAFWCNPISGHNTLYWYLQNLGQGPELLIRYENEEAVDDSQLPKDRFSAERLKGVDSTLKIQPAELGDSAVYLCASSLRSRGGELFFGEGSRLTVL.

The chain is built from TRBV7-3 and TRBJ2-3, with 14 nucleotides matching TRBD2. Germline V gene lookup returns CDR1 SGHTA and CDR2 FQGTGA. The junction had 7 bases not matched to a gene; V was cut back by 5 bases and J by 0 bases. The CDR3 runs to 18 residues. CDR3 coding DNA: TGTGCCAGCAGCCCAGGGACTAGCGGGAGTTTGAGCACAGATACGCAGTATTTT. Residues: CASSPGTSGSLSTDTQYF.

This clone was found a few times. The V call is TRBV28, the J call TRBJ1-3; D might be TRBD1 (5 bases). Germline-derived CDR1 and CDR2 are MDHEN and SYDVKM. Trimming pared 2 bases from V and 8 bases from J, leaving 10 bases between. The CDR3 is made up of 13 amino acids. CDR3 sequence: CASSLGGVDTIYF. The CDR3 coding sequence is TGTGCCAGCAGTTTAGGGGGGGTGGACACCATATATTTT. The variable domain in full, completed from reference TRBV28 and TRBJ1-3, reads DVKVTQSSRYLVKRTGEKVFLECVQDMDHENMFWYRQDPGLGLRLIYFSYDVKMKEKGDIPEGYSVSREKKERFSLILESASTNQTSMYLCASSLGGVDTIYFGEGSWLTVV.

The chain recombines TRBV18 with TRBJ2-7; D is unclear. V was pared by 2 bases and J by 5 bases, with 10 bases between. This CDR3 comprises 13 residues. Germline loops: CDR1 KGHSH, CDR2 LQKENI. The CDR3 protein is CASSPLTGHEQYF. The DNA for the CDR3 is TGTGCCAGCTCACCATTAACCGGGCACGAGCAGTACTTC.

This chain joins TRBV20-1 and TRBJ2-3; 10 positions match TRBD2. The V segment lost 3 bases and the J segment 3 bases; nucleotides outside the gene matches: 3. Germline V gene lookup returns CDR1 DFQATT and CDR2 SNEGSKA (reference sequence). The CDR3 is made up of 14 amino acids. The CDR3 loop reads CSASVSGRTDTQYF. CDR3 DNA: TGCAGTGCTAGTGTTAGCGGGAGGACAGATACGCAGTATTTT.

The CDR3 region has the DNA TGTGCCAGCAGCCCCGGGACAGGGGGCATGCTCTATGGCTACACCTTC. Its translation: CASSPGTGGMLYGYTF. The chain combines TRBV6-2 or TRBV6-3 with TRBJ1-2; 12 bases match TRBD1. This CDR3 region has 16 residues. Germline-derived CDR1 and CDR2 are MNHEY and SVGEGT. With 6 bases clipped from V and 4 bases from J, the junction kept 9 bases outside the gene matches.

The chain links TRBV30 to TRBJ2-2, with 7 bases fitting TRBD1. Germline V lookup: CDR1 GTSNPN, CDR2 SVGIG (reference sequence). This CDR3 spans 14 amino acids. J was trimmed by 0 bases and V by 5 bases; bases with no gene match: 3. The CDR3 DNA follows: TGTGCCTGGGGGGACAGCTCGAACACCGGGGAGCTGTTTTTT. Its translation: CAWGDSSNTGELFF.

Of note for this clone: One junction end does not reproduce the germline sequence, and a read error may be involved. The genes are TRBV7-7 and TRBJ2-5; TRBD2 matches at 8 bases. The CDR3 totals 16 residues. Germline V CDR1 and CDR2: SSHAT, FNYEAQ (reference sequence). The CDR3 sequence: CASSLAGHAYQETQYF. The CDR3 nucleotides are TGTGCTAGCAGCTTAGCGGGACATGCCTACCAAGAGACCCAGTACTTC.

The chain employs TRBV27 and TRBJ1-5; 10 bases agree with TRBD1. J lost 8 bases, V lost 4 bases, and 5 bases had no gene match. This CDR3 has 14 amino acids. Germline-derived CDR1 and CDR2 are MNHEY and SMNVEV (reference sequence). This CDR3 is CASSSTGGAEPQHF. The CDR3 DNA reads as TGTGCCAGCAGTTCGACAGGGGGCGCGGAGCCCCAGCATTTT.

Worth noting for this clone: The junction shows a germline mismatch at one end, possibly a read error. V usage is TRBV6-2 or TRBV6-3 and J usage is TRBJ2-1; no reliable D call. Per germline, CDR1 MNHEY and CDR2 SVGEGT. This CDR3 spans 11 amino acids. CDR3 DNA: TGTGCCAGCAGTTACAGTCTAGACGTGATCTTC. It encodes CASSYSLDVIF.

This rearrangement joins TRBV19 to TRBJ1-1; D is undetermined. V was cut by 3 bases and J by 4 bases, with 15 bases left in between. This CDR3 contains 15 residues. The germline V gene has CDR1 LNHDA and CDR2 SQIVND (reference sequence). CDR3 nucleotides: TGTGCCAGTAGTATGAGACCGAGAACGACCACTGAAGCTTTCTTT. Its protein product is CASSMRPRTTTEAFF.

This clone showed up just once. The CDR3 is CASSILPTGTGPYEQYF. The DNA of the CDR3 is TGTGCCAGTAGTATACTGCCCACCGGGACAGGGCCATACGAGCAGTACTTC. This chain uses TRBV19 with TRBJ2-7; 9 bases map to TRBD1. CDR3 length: 17 residues. V trimming: 2 bases; J trimming: 4 bases; junction bases outside the gene matches: 12. Germline values: CDR1 LNHDA, CDR2 SQIVND (reference sequence).

This clone was picked up one time. V gene TRBV29-1 combines with J gene TRBJ2-7, with D unclear. Deletions cut 4 bases from V and 0 bases from J, with 10 bases between. The CDR3 consists of 13 residues. The germline CDR1 and CDR2 sequences are SQVTM and ANQGSEA. The CDR3 DNA is TGCAGCGTTGCCCTGGTCAACTCCTACGAGCAGTACTTC. This sequence encodes CSVALVNSYEQYF.

The chain couples TRBV7-3 to TRBJ2-2; 7 positions agree with TRBD1. The germline gives CDR1 SGHTA, CDR2 FQGTGA. V shed 8 bases, J shed 4 bases, and the junction held 4 bases outside the gene matches. This CDR3 comprises 13 residues. The CDR3 reads CASGGQSTGELFF. CDR3 bases: TGTGCCAGCGGGGGACAGTCCACCGGGGAGCTGTTTTTT.

This chain links TRBV5-1 with TRBJ2-1; possible D gene TRBD1, 5 bases. The germline CDR1 and CDR2 sequences are SGHRS and YFSETQ. This CDR3 spans 14 amino acids. Trimming pared 7 bases from V and 4 bases from J, leaving 15 bases between. As DNA, the CDR3 is TGCGCCAGCCGCTATTTAACAGGTTACAATGAGCAGTTCTTC. Translating gives CASRYLTGYNEQFF.

The sample holds one count of this clone. V usage is TRBV5-4 and J usage is TRBJ1-5; D gene unclear. The CDR3 totals 14 residues. Germline assignment: CDR1 SGHNT and CDR2 YYREEE (reference sequence). Trimming left V 3 bases short and J 2 bases short, with 9 bases between. CDR3 nucleotides: TGTGCCAGCAGCTCCGGCGGGGGCAATCAGCCCCAGCATTTT. It is translated as CASSSGGGNQPQHF. The complete variable domain, with remaining parts taken from reference TRBV5-4 and TRBJ1-5, reads ETGVTQSPTHLIKTRGQQVTLRCSSQSGHNTVSWYQQALGQGPQFIFQYYREEENGRGNFPPRFSGLQFPNYSSELNVNALELDDSALYLCASSSGGGNQPQHFGDGTRLSIL.